The source of this TCR beta chain is a study of persistence of HIV-infected CD4 T cells. The stimulus was lysate of CMV-infected fibroblasts, approximately 9.7 ug/mL. Sorted nonresponding memory CD4+ T cells were CD40L-negative, CD69-negative, CD45RO-high. Worth noting for this clone: What it recognizes is unknown.

This was the immunoSEQ version 4 assay in survey mode. The assay was immunoSEQ multiplex PCR, and TCRdb's table has in-frame clones only and misses some. The repertoire consists of 48,000 or so clones, with about 80% occurring once and the leading ten covering less than 3%. Source: CD4+ T cells sorted from PBMCs after roughly 17-hour stimulation, taken from a patient who received antiretroviral therapy. The source is an adult man with HIV who was CMV-seropositive.

In nucleotides, the CDR3 is TGTGCCAGCAGCTTGGGGGCGGGAGGGCCAGCAAGAGAGCAGTACTTC. This sequence encodes CASSLGAGGPAREQYF. V usage is TRBV5-6 and J usage is TRBJ2-7; 9 bases line up with TRBD2. The CDR3 is 16 amino acids. Germline V gene data show CDR1 as SGHDT and CDR2 as YYEEEE. After removal of 0 bases from V and 7 bases from J, the junction contained 11 bases not matched to a gene. The full variable domain, with the rest looked up from reference TRBV5-6 and TRBJ2-7, is DAGVTQSPTHLIKTRGQQVTLRCSPKSGHDTVSWYQQALGQGPQFIFQYYEEEERQRGNFPDRFSGHQFPNYSSELNVNALLLGDSALYLCASSLGAGGPAREQYFGPGTRLTVT.